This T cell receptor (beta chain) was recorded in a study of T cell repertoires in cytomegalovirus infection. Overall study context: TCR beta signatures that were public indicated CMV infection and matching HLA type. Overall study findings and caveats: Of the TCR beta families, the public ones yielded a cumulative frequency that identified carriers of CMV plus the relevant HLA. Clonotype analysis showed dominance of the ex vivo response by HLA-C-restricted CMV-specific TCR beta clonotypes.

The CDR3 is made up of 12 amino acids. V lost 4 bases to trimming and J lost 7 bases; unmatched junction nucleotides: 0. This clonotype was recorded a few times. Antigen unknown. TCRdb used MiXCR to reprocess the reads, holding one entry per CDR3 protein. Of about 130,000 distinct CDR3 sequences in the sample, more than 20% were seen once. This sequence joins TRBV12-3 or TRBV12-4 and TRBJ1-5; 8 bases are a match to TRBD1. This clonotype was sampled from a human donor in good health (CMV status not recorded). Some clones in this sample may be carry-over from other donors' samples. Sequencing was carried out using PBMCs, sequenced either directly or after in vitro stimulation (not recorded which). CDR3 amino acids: CASSSGGQPQHF. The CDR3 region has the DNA TGTGCCAGCAGTTCAGGGGGCCAGCCCCAGCATTTT.